This section outlines one T cell receptor beta chain sequence together with its context. Its antigen is currently unknown. These data belong to a study of T cell responses to AZD1222 COVID-19 vaccine. General study points: Two AZD1222 administrations were followed by greater Spike-specific TCR breadth and depth. The study reported that nearly half of spike-specific TCRs target unmutated variant regions.

Clones were read by immunoSEQ multiplex PCR, and TCRdb kept only the in-frame ones, dropping some. The data hold about 130,000 clones, with around nine tenths observed a single time. Losses at the gene ends were 3 bases for V and 7 bases for J; bases not matched to a gene: 8. CDR1 and CDR2 (germline): LNHNV, YYDKDF (reference sequence). The CDR3 extends over 15 amino acids. The chain links TRBV15 to TRBJ1-5; 8 positions agree with TRBD1. The source material was peripheral blood, sampled on day 0 of AZD1222 vaccination. The TCR comes from an adult in good health. The CDR3 loop is CATSSLGQGLQPQHF. DNA for the CDR3: TGTGCCACCAGCAGCCTCGGACAGGGTCTCCAGCCCCAGCATTTT.